This TCR beta chain originates from a study of T cell responses to AZD1222 COVID-19 vaccine. The CDR3 runs to 17 residues. Unmatched junction bases numbered 15, after V lost 4 bases and J lost 8 bases. Germline assignment: CDR1 LGHDT and CDR2 YNNKEL (reference sequence). Data came from immunoSEQ multiplex PCR; TCRdb stores just in-frame clones and leaves some out. Of 84,000 or so clones in the sample, about 85% were seen once. This receptor was obtained from an adult in good health. This chain joins TRBV3-1 (or the pseudogene TRBV3-2) and TRBJ2-1, with 9 bases that match TRBD2. This material consisted of peripheral blood, taken on day 0 of AZD1222 vaccination. The CDR3, as DNA: TGTGCCAGCAGCCGGAGACTAGCGGCGGCCGTATACGATGAGCAGTTCTTC. This sequence encodes CASSRRLAAAVYDEQFF.